The 5 T cell receptor beta chains given below trace back to one sample, sequenced in a study of blood T cell repertoires in COVID-19. The repertoire was sequenced with immunoSEQ multiplex PCR; TCRdb's copy has only in-frame clones and lacks some. The sample consists of about 170,000 clones, around 83% of them appearing once. The specimen sequenced was PBMCs or T cells enriched from blood (not recorded which). The receptors come from a woman aged 50 to 65 in a cohort exposed to, infected with or recovered from COVID-19 (not recorded which).

The rearrangement uses TRBV6-5 and TRBJ1-2, with 8 positions matching TRBD1. The CDR3 length is 15 residues. Trimming took 2 bases from V and 3 from J; bases not matched to a gene: 5. Germline CDR1 MNHEY, CDR2 SVGAGI. The CDR3 here is CASSYKTGVDYGYTF. In DNA, the CDR3 is TGTGCCAGCAGTTACAAGACAGGGGTCGACTATGGCTACACCTTC.

This clone was counted a single time. The genes are TRBV11-2 and TRBJ1-2; perhaps TRBD1 as D (5 bases). This CDR3 is built from 14 residues. Trimming cost V 7 bases and J 0 bases, with 12 bases left between them. Germline V gene data show CDR1 as SGHAT and CDR2 as FQNNGV. CDR3: CASTIRTTNYGYTF. For the CDR3, the DNA is TGTGCCAGCACCATTAGGACAACTAACTATGGCTACACCTTC.

The rearrangement joins TRBV24-1 to TRBJ1-1, with 7 bases aligning to TRBD1. V trimming: 4 bases; J trimming: 11 bases; junction bases outside the gene matches: 6. The CDR3 contains 12 residues. The germline V gene encodes CDR1 KGHDR and CDR2 SFDVKD. The CDR3 nucleotides are TGTGCCACCAGTGAAGGGTCGGGACAGGCTTTCTTT. This sequence encodes CATSEGSGQAFF.

The chain employs TRBV7-2 and TRBJ2-7; 7 positions match TRBD2. The V gene end was trimmed by 1 base and the J gene end by 2 bases; junction bases not matched to a gene: 2. The CDR3 sequence is 14 residues long. Germline assignment: CDR1 SGHTA and CDR2 FQGNSA. This CDR3 reads CASSLEAGAYEQYF. CDR3 DNA: TGTGCCAGCAGCTTAGAGGCGGGGGCCTACGAGCAGTACTTC.

CDR3 sequence reads: CASSQDSFHGYTF. As DNA, the CDR3 is TGTGCCAGCAGCCAGGACAGTTTCCATGGCTACACCTTC. V gene TRBV5-4 combines with J gene TRBJ1-2; TRBD1 is a possible D gene (6 bases). Trimming left V 4 bases short and J 6 bases short, with 13 bases between. CDR3 size: 13 residues. The germline V gene encodes CDR1 SGHNT and CDR2 YYREEE (reference sequence).